This TCR beta chain was obtained from a study of early T cells in non-severe SARS-CoV-2 infection. Across the study: Bulk RNA from unsorted whole blood was sequenced; chains were unpaired.

This clonotype came up many times. What it binds is not known. Findings and limits, study-wide: Matching with VDJdb favored anti-spike CD8 responses (missing private and CD4 specificities).

The CDR3 length is 16 residues. Trimming shortened V by 2 bases and J by 4 bases, and 15 bases separated the two germline ends. Germline-derived CDR1 and CDR2 are SGHVS and FNYEAQ. Molecules of cDNA were individually given unique molecular identifiers that were attached to them. TCRdb passed the 5' RACE reads through MiXCR, listing each CDR3 protein once. The sample yields approximately 50,000 distinct CDR3 sequences, approximately 9.4% seen once. The rearrangement joins TRBV7-6 to TRBJ2-1; a possible D gene is TRBD2 (6 bases). The TCR sequence derives from an adult who was a healthcare worker with PCR-confirmed SARS-CoV-2 infection or an uninfected control (not recorded which). Sequences were obtained from whole blood. CDR3 protein: CASSLLVASAYNEQFF. The DNA for the CDR3 is TGTGCCAGCAGCTTATTGGTCGCTAGCGCGTACAATGAGCAGTTCTTC.